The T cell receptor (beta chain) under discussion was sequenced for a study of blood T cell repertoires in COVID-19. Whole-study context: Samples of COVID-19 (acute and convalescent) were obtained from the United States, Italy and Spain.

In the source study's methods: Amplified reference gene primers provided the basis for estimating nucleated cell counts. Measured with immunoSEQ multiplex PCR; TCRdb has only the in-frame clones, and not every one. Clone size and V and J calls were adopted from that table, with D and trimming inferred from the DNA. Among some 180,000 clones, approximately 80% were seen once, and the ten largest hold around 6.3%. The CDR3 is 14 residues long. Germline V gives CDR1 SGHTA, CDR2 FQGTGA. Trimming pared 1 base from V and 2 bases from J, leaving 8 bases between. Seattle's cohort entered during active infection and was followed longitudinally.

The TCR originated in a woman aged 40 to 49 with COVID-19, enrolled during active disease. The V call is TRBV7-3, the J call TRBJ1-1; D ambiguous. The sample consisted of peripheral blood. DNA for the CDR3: TGTGCCAGCAGCTTAATCGGCGGAAACACTGAAGCTTTCTTT. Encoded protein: CASSLIGGNTEAFF.